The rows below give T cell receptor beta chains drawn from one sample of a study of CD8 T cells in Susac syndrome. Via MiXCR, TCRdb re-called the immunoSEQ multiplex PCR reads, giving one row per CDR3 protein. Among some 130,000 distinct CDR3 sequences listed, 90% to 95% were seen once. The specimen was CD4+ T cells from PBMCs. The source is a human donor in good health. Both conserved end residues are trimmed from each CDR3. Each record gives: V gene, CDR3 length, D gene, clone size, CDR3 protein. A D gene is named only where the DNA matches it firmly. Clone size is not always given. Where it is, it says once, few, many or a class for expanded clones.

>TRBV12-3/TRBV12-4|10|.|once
ASSFTGYGYT
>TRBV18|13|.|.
ASSPLPTVTYEQY
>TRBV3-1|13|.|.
ASSLRTTSTDTQY
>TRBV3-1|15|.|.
ASSQEAGTSSYNEQF
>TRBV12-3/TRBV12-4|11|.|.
AIPGVRTDTQY
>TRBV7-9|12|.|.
ASSLGRDADTQY
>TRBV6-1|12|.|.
ASSEGQGNQPQH
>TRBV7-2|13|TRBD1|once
ASTPQGTGSGELF
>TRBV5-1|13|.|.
ASSLEGEVPREQF
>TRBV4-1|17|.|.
ASSQEEVRTVSGANVLT
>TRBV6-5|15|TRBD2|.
ASSNQLAGGRTGELF
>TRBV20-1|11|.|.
SARPPGEYEQY
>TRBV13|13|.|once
ASSLGQGSSQPQH
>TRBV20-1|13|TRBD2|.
SAREWSGTSREQY
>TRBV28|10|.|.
ASSLLQEKLF
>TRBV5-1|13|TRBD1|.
ASSSSPGQGYGYT
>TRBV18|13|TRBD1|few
ASSPSTGGNTEAF
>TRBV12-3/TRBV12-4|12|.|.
ASSLRTSTGELF
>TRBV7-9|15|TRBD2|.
ASSPGGKAGAQNIQY
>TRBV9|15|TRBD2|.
ASSVATGVAGYEKQF
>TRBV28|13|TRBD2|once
ASSFLAGRGETQY
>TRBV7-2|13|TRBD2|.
ASSLSGGLTYEQY
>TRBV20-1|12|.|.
SAPVAGYQETQY
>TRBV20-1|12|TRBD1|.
SARGASGQGAAF
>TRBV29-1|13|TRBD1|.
SVYGQGALTGELF
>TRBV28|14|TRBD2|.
ASSFVSGRVYNEQF